The 13 T cell receptor beta chains reported below all come from one sample, sequenced in a study of T cells in localized non-small cell lung cancer. Sequenced by immunoSEQ multiplex PCR; TCRdb stores in-frame clones only, minus some. The data show tens of thousands of clones, 84% seen once. The material sequenced was peripheral blood, taken before any cancer treatment. The source is a female donor aged 60 or older with stage I lung adenocarcinoma.

DNA for the CDR3: TGCGCCAGCAGTGAGGCCGGGACAGGGAGCTACGAGCAGTACTTC. It yields the protein CASSEAGTGSYEQYF. The chain links TRBV10-1 to TRBJ2-7; 9 positions match TRBD1. The germline V gene has CDR1 WNHNN and CDR2 SYGVQD (reference sequence). V shed 2 bases and J 3 bases; nucleotides not matched to a gene: 5. CDR3 size: 15 residues.

The chain combines TRBV25-1 with TRBJ2-7, with 7 bases matching TRBD1. V lost 7 bases to trimming and J lost 5 bases; unmatched junction nucleotides: 8. In germline, CDR1 is MGHDK, CDR2 SYGVNS. This CDR3 has 13 amino acids. CDR3 sequence (DNA): TGTGCCAGCAACTCGGACAGGTCCCACGAGCAGTACTTC. This sequence encodes CASNSDRSHEQYF.

V gene TRBV5-4 combines with J gene TRBJ2-7; 7 bases map to TRBD2. With V trimmed by 0 bases and J by 2 bases, 5 bases remained unmatched. The CDR3 sequence is 15 residues long. Germline V gives CDR1 SGHNT, CDR2 YYREEE (reference sequence). The CDR3 nucleotides read TGTGCCAGCAGCTTGGCGGGCGGGAGTACCTACGAGCAGTACTTC. As protein: CASSLAGGSTYEQYF.

This clone was observed a few times. The V call is TRBV5-8, the J call TRBJ2-2; possible D gene TRBD2, 6 bases. CDR3 length equals 15 residues. The germline V gene has CDR1 SGHTS and CDR2 YDEGEE. Trimming shortened V by 4 bases and J by 3 bases, and 13 bases separated the two germline ends. The CDR3 DNA follows: TGTGCCAGCAGCCAAGTGAGGGAGGACACCGGGGAGCTGTTTTTT. Translation: CASSQVREDTGELFF.

This rearrangement joins TRBV5-1 to TRBJ1-2; D possibly corresponds to TRBD1 (5 bases). V lost 2 bases, J lost 8 bases, and 13 bases lay in between. CDR1 is SGHRS, CDR2 YFSETQ, per germline. CDR3 length equals 13 residues. The chain's CDR3 is CASSFTGAGGYTF. CDR3 sequence (DNA): TGCGCCAGCAGCTTCACCGGGGCGGGGGGCTACACCTTC.

The chain has TRBV6-1 and TRBJ2-7, with D possibly being TRBD1 or TRBD2 (5 bases each). In germline, CDR1 is MNHNS, CDR2 SASEGT. The CDR3 runs 15 residues. V shed 3 bases and J shed 2 bases, with 14 bases lying between them. DNA of the CDR3: TGTGCCAGCAGTGAGGCCGGGACGGCCGCCTACGAGCAGTACTTC. It specifies CASSEAGTAAYEQYF.

The chain has TRBV27 and TRBJ2-2; D unresolved. CDR1 is MNHEY and CDR2 is SMNVEV in the germline V gene (reference sequence). Trimming shortened V by 6 bases and J by 4 bases, and 9 bases separated the two germline ends. This CDR3 has 13 amino acids. The CDR3 sequence is CASRPWATGELFF. For the CDR3, the DNA is TGTGCCAGCAGACCCTGGGCCACCGGGGAGCTGTTTTTT.

The chain employs TRBV6-5 and TRBJ1-2; the D is unclear. V was shortened by 0 bases and J by 7 bases, with 6 bases between the two germline ends. CDR1 and CDR2 (germline): MNHEY, SVGAGI. The CDR3 spans 12 residues. DNA for the CDR3: TGTGCCAGCAGTTACTCGGGTACTGGCTACACCTTC. Translating gives CASSYSGTGYTF.

The CDR3: CASRSQGTYEQYF. Written as DNA, the CDR3 is TGCGCCAGCAGGTCACAGGGAACCTACGAGCAGTACTTC. This chain links TRBV5-1 with TRBJ2-7, with a weak D call TRBD1 (6 bases). V was trimmed by 5 bases and J by 2 bases, leaving 11 bases between them. CDR1 SGHRS and CDR2 YFSETQ come from the germline V gene. The CDR3 sequence is 13 residues long.

The chain joins TRBV5-1 to TRBJ2-2; 7 positions match TRBD2. V lost 7 bases to trimming and J lost 4 bases; unmatched junction nucleotides: 10. The germline CDR1 and CDR2 sequences are SGHRS and YFSETQ. The CDR3 is 15 amino acids. CDR3 DNA sequence: TGCGCCAGCGGCCGGGAAGCGGGGATCACCGGGGAGCTGTTTTTT. This gives the protein CASGREAGITGELFF.

The rearrangement links TRBV10-3 to TRBJ1-1, with TRBD1 identical over 10 bases. The germline V gene has CDR1 ENHRY and CDR2 SYGVKD. Trimming removed 6 bases from V and 1 base from J; junction bases left unmatched: 5. This CDR3 is built from 15 residues. The CDR3 is CAIRSGTGENTEAFF. The CDR3 DNA follows: TGTGCCATCAGGAGTGGGACAGGGGAGAACACTGAAGCTTTCTTT.

The J gene is TRBJ1-1, the V gene TRBV27; D unresolved. Germline CDR1 reads MNHEY; CDR2 reads SMNVEV (reference sequence). V lost 2 bases to trimming and J lost 1 base, with 5 bases between them. The CDR3 loop spans 13 amino acids. CDR3 loop: CASSLMRNTEAFF. CDR3 sequence (DNA): TGTGCCAGCAGTTTAATGCGGAACACTGAAGCTTTCTTT.

V usage is TRBV7-6 and J usage is TRBJ2-3, with D uncertain. This CDR3 has 13 amino acids. V lost 3 bases and J lost 0, with 4 bases in between. Germline CDR1 and CDR2: SGHVS and FNYEAQ. This chain's CDR3 is CASSLGSTDTQYF. For the CDR3, the DNA is TGTGCCAGCAGCTTGGGGAGCACAGATACGCAGTATTTT.